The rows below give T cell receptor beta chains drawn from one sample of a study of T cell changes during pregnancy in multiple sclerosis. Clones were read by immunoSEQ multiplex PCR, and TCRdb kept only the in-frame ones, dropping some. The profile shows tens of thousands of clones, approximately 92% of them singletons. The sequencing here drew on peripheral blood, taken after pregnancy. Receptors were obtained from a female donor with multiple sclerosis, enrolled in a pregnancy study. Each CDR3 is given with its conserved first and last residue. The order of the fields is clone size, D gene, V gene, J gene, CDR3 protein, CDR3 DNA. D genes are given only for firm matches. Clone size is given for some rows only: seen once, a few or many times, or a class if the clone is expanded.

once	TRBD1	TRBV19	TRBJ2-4	CASSNLDRGPNIQYF	TGTGCCAGTAGTAACCTGGACAGGGGGCCCAACATTCAGTACTTC
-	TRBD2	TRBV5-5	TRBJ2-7	CASSQGTSGGWWQYF	TGTGCCAGCAGCCAGGGAACTAGCGGGGGATGGTGGCAGTACTTC
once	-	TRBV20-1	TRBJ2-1	CSAPVRRLFF	TGCAGTGCTCCGGTACGGAGGCTGTTCTTC
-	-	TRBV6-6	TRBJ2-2	CASRMDSTTGELFF	TGTGCCAGCAGGATGGACAGTACCACCGGGGAGCTGTTTTTT
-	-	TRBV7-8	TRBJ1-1	CASSFGALNTEAFF	TGTGCCAGCAGCTTTGGGGCCCTGAACACTGAAGCTTTCTTT
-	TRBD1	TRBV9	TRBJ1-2	CASSVEDRGLYFCGYTF	TGTGCCAGCAGCGTAGAAGACAGGGGCCTCTATTTTTGTGGCTACACCTTC
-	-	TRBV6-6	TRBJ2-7	CASSLGAGLEQYF	TGTGCCAGCAGTTTGGGGGCAGGGCTCGAGCAGTACTTC
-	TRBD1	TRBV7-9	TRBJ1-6	CASSQPQGAGSPLHF	TGTGCCAGCAGCCAACCCCAGGGGGCAGGTTCACCCCTCCACTTT
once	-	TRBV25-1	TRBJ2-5	CASSEAGGRETQYF	TGTGCCAGCAGTGAAGCAGGGGGGCGGGAGACCCAGTACTTC
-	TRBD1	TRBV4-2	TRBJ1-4	CASSQDTGGMSGEKLFF	TGTGCCAGCAGCCAAGATACAGGGGGCATGAGTGGCGAAAAACTGTTTTTT
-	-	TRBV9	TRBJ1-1	CASSAPHRATEAFF	TGTGCCAGCAGCGCCCCCCACAGGGCCACTGAAGCTTTCTTT
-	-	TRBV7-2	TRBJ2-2	CASSMRGLGGTGELFF	TGTGCCAGCTCTATGCGGGGTTTGGGGGGCACCGGGGAGCTGTTTTTT
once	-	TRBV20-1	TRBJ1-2	CSLPGYTF	TGCAGCCTTCCGGGCTACACCTTC
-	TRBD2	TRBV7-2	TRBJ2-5	CASSLGPPAGRKETQYF	TGTGCCAGCAGCTTAGGACCTCCAGCGGGGCGGAAAGAGACCCAGTACTTC
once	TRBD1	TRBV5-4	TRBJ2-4	CASSGQAENIQYF	TGTGCCAGCAGTGGACAGGCTGAAAACATTCAGTACTTC
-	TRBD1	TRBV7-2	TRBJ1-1	CASSRTGVEAFF	TGTGCCAGCAGTCGGACAGGGGTTGAAGCTTTCTTT
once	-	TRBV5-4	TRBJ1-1	CASSPSTVNTEAFF	TGTGCCAGCAGCCCTTCGACAGTAAACACTGAAGCTTTCTTT
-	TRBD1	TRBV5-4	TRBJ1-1	CASRGQVENTEAFF	TGTGCCAGCAGGGGACAGGTGGAGAACACTGAAGCTTTCTTT
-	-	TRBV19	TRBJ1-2	CASSIPQGPKDGYTF	TGTGCCAGTAGTATTCCCCAGGGGCCGAAAGATGGCTACACCTTC
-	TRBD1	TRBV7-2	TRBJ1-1	CASSLQGANTEAFF	TGTGCCAGCAGCCTACAGGGGGCGAACACTGAAGCTTTCTTT
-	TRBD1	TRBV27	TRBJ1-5	CASSLLGGNSNQPQHF	TGTGCCAGCAGTTTGTTAGGGGGCAATAGCAATCAGCCCCAGCATTTT
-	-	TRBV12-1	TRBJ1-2	CASSFGLDGYTF	TGTGCCAGCAGCTTTGGGCTCGATGGCTACACCTTC
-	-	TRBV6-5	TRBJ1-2	CASSQGAVYGYTF	TGTGCCAGCAGTCAGGGTGCTGTCTATGGCTACACCTTC
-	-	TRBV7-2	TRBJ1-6	CASSLLPQGNSPLHF	TGTGCCAGCAGCTTACTTCCACAGGGAAATTCACCCCTCCACTTT
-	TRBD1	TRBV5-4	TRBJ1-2	CASSLSGVTGAGGYTF	TGTGCCAGCAGCTTGTCGGGGGTGACAGGGGCAGGTGGCTACACCTTC
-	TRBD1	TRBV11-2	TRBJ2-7	CASSPSGQGRLFSYEQYF	TGTGCCAGCAGCCCATCGGGACAGGGGCGTTTATTTTCCTACGAGCAGTACTTC
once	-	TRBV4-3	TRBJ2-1	CASSQITANEQFF	TGCGCCAGCAGCCAGATTACTGCCAATGAGCAGTTCTTC
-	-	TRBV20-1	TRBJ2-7	CSATQGYEQYF	TGCAGTGCTACGCAGGGGTACGAGCAGTACTTC
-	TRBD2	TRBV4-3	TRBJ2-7	CASSQGTSADYEQYF	TGCGCCAGCAGCCAAGGGACTAGCGCGGACTACGAGCAGTACTTC
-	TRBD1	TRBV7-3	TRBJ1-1	CASSLGGGGTEAFF	TGTGCCAGCAGCTTAGGAGGGGGCGGTACTGAAGCTTTCTTT
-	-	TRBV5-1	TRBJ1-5	CASRSGTENQPQHF	TGCGCCAGCAGGTCAGGCACGGAAAATCAGCCCCAGCATTTT
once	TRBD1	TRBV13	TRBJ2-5	CASSWTGGLETQYF	TGTGCCAGCAGCTGGACAGGGGGTTTAGAGACCCAGTACTTC
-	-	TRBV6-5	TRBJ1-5	CASSRQADQPQHF	TGTGCCAGCAGTCGACAGGCAGATCAGCCCCAGCATTTT
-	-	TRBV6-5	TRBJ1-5	CASSPDGGHQPQHF	TGTGCCAGCAGCCCGGACGGGGGGCATCAGCCCCAGCATTTT
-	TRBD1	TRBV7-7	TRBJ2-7	CASSKGQTYEQYF	TGTGCCAGCAGCAAGGGACAGACCTACGAGCAGTACTTC
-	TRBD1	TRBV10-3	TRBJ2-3	CAIGGQADTQYF	TGTGCCATCGGAGGACAGGCAGATACGCAGTATTTT
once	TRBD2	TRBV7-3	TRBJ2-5	CASSLRGEETQYF	TGTGCCAGCAGCTTACGGGGGGAAGAGACCCAGTACTTC
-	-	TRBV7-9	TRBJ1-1	CASSFQENTEAFF	TGTGCCAGCAGTTTCCAGGAAAACACTGAAGCTTTCTTT
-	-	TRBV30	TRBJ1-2	CAWSVGGREEGYTF	TGTGCCTGGAGTGTAGGTGGGAGAGAAGAGGGCTACACCTTC
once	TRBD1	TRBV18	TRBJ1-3	CASSQGAGNTIYF	TGTGCCAGCTCGCAGGGGGCTGGAAACACCATATATTTT
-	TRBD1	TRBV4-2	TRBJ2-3	CASSVNRGASTDTQYF	TGTGCCAGCAGCGTAAACAGGGGGGCGAGCACAGATACGCAGTATTTT
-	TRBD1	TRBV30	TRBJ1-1	CAWSGRDRVTEAFF	TGTGCCTGGAGTGGCCGGGACAGGGTAACTGAAGCTTTCTTT
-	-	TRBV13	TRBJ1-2	CASRDQGFYNYGYTF	TGTGCCAGCAGAGACCAGGGTTTCTATAACTATGGCTACACCTTC
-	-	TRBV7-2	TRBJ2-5	CASSLVQGTQETQYF	TGTGCCAGCAGCTTAGTCCAGGGAACCCAAGAGACCCAGTACTTC
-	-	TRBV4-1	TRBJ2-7	CASSPGLGYEQYF	TGCGCCAGCAGCCCGGGATTGGGCTACGAGCAGTACTTC
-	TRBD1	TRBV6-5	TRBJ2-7	CASSNRGAHEQYF	TGTGCCAGCAGCAACAGGGGGGCCCACGAGCAGTACTTC
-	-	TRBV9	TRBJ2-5	CASSERPGVQETQYF	TGTGCCAGCAGCGAGAGGCCAGGGGTTCAAGAGACCCAGTACTTC
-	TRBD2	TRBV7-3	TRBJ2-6	CASSSSGGAGANVLTF	TGTGCCAGCAGCTCTAGCGGGGGTGCTGGGGCCAACGTCCTGACTTTC